This entry features one T cell receptor beta chain sequence. Antigen specificity is unknown. This CDR3 contains 13 residues. Germline values: CDR1 MGHRA, CDR2 YSYEKL. This specimen comes from a study of CXCR3-negative and CXCR3-positive naive CD8 T cells. Study-wide findings and caveats: Comparison of naive cells showed more hydrophobic TRB CDR3s in CXCR3-positive than in CXCR3-negative naive cells. Comparably high diversity was seen in both naive subsets, and much lower diversity in memory CD8+ cells.

The TRB libraries of cDNA were built by UMI-labeled 5' RACE. TCRdb reanalyzed the 5' RACE reads, giving one entry per CDR3 protein sequence and no DNA. This repertoire includes over 70,000 distinct CDR3 sequences. Naive CD8+ T cells showed a CD45RO-CCR7+CD27+CD95- phenotype. The origin of this receptor is a human donor in good health. Some clones in this sample may be carry-over from other donors' samples. The chain is built from TRBV4-1 and TRBJ1-2; checking the TCRdb D call of TRBD1 is not possible without DNA. Material for sequencing was naive CXCR3- CD8+ T cells from blood. Sample subset: CD45RO-CCR7+CD27+CD95- naive CD8+ T cells lacking CXCR3 (TNR3-). Here the CDR3 reads CASSPEGTLGYTF.